A selection of T cell receptor beta chains follows, all from one sample in a study of T cell responses to AZD1222 COVID-19 vaccine. Measured with immunoSEQ multiplex PCR; TCRdb has only the in-frame clones, and not every one. The sample lists approximately 100,000 clones, 91% seen once, with 7.5% in the top ten. The starting material was peripheral blood, obtained on day 0 of AZD1222 vaccination. These receptors originate from an adult in good health. Each CDR3 is given with its conserved first and last residue. Each record gives: D gene, clone size, V gene, J gene, CDR3 DNA, CDR3 protein. D genes are given only for firm matches. Clone size appears in some rows only: once, few, many, or a class for an expanded clone.

TRBD1,.,TRBV2,TRBJ2-7,TGTGCCGACAGCCGGGACAGGGACTCCCACGAGCAGTACTTC,CADSRDRDSHEQYF
TRBD2,.,TRBV4-2,TRBJ2-1,TGTGCCAGCAGCCAAGTAGGACTAGCGGCTTACAATGAGCAGTTCTTC,CASSQVGLAAYNEQFF
TRBD1,.,TRBV9,TRBJ1-2,TGTGCCAGCAGCGAACTTCAGGGGGCGCGTGGCTACACCTTC,CASSELQGARGYTF
TRBD2,.,TRBV13,TRBJ2-3,TGTGCCAGCAGCCCTGAGGCTAGCGGGAAAACAGATACGCAGTATTTT,CASSPEASGKTDTQYF
.,.,TRBV27,TRBJ2-1,TGTGCCAGCAGGATGTCCTACAATGAGCAGTTCTTC,CASRMSYNEQFF
.,.,TRBV19,TRBJ2-7,TGTGCCAGTAGTAAGGACAACGCCCCCTACGAGCAGTACTTC,CASSKDNAPYEQYF
.,.,TRBV5-1,TRBJ1-3,TGCGCCAGCAGCCTTTGGGGGTCCACTGGAAACACCATATATTTT,CASSLWGSTGNTIYF
TRBD1,.,TRBV7-3,TRBJ2-1,TGTGCCAGCAGCCGAGAAAAAAGGGGGCCGGAGTTCTTC,CASSREKRGPEFF
.,.,TRBV6-5,TRBJ1-2,TGTGCCAGCACGCAGTTGACAGGCGGACCTTATGGCTACACCTTC,CASTQLTGGPYGYTF
.,.,TRBV28,TRBJ1-5,TGTGCCAGCAGTTTATCTCCCATATTTAGCAATCAGCCCCAGCATTTT,CASSLSPIFSNQPQHF
.,.,TRBV19,TRBJ1-5,TGTGCCAGTAGCCTGAGAGGTCAGCCCCAGCATTTT,CASSLRGQPQHF
.,.,TRBV15,TRBJ1-1,TGTGCCACCAGCAGAGGGAGCGCTAACACTGAAGCTTTCTTT,CATSRGSANTEAFF
.,.,TRBV5-4,TRBJ1-5,TGTGCCAGCAGCTTAGGAGGGGCGGGCAATCAGCCCCAGCATTTT,CASSLGGAGNQPQHF
.,.,TRBV19,TRBJ1-3,TGTGCCAGTAGTACGGCGGACTCTGGAAACACCATATATTTT,CASSTADSGNTIYF
TRBD2,.,TRBV28,TRBJ2-3,TGTGCCAGCAGTCGAGTAGCGGGAACAGATACGCAGTATTTT,CASSRVAGTDTQYF
.,.,TRBV24-1,TRBJ2-1,TGTGCCACCAGTGATCCCGCAGGAGGTTCTGGAAATGAGCAGTTCTTC,CATSDPAGGSGNEQFF
TRBD2,.,TRBV7-3,TRBJ2-7,TGTGCCAGCAGCTTTAGACTAGCGGGAGGGGAGCAGTACTTC,CASSFRLAGGEQYF
TRBD1,few,TRBV7-2,TRBJ1-4,TGTGCCAGCTCCTTACAGGGGTATAATGAAAAACTGTTTTTT,CASSLQGYNEKLFF
.,.,TRBV27,TRBJ1-6,TGTGCCAGCAGTTGGCGCGGGGATCATTCACCCCTCCACTTT,CASSWRGDHSPLHF
TRBD1,.,TRBV7-8,TRBJ2-1,TGTGCCAGCAGCTCCAGGGGGACAGGGAGAGACAATGAGCAGTTCTTC,CASSSRGTGRDNEQFF
.,.,TRBV12-3/TRBV12-4,TRBJ1-4,TGTGCCAGCAGTTTAGAGAAAAAACTGTTTTTT,CASSLEKKLFF
TRBD1,.,TRBV19,TRBJ1-1,TGTGCCAGTAGTATCGGACAGGTCCGTGGGACTGAAGCTTTCTTT,CASSIGQVRGTEAFF
TRBD1,.,TRBV30,TRBJ2-2,TGTGCCGGGACAGGGAGAGCCGGGGAGCTGTTTTTT,CAGTGRAGELFF
TRBD1,.,TRBV7-8,TRBJ1-2,TGTGCCAGCAGCCCAAGGACAGGCCCCAATAACTATGGCTACACCTTC,CASSPRTGPNNYGYTF
TRBD1,.,TRBV29-1,TRBJ1-1,TGCAGCGTTGGGGACAGGGGAGGGACTGAAGCTTTCTTT,CSVGDRGGTEAFF
.,.,TRBV10-1,TRBJ1-4,TGCGCCAGCAGGGATTTCGATGAAAAACTGTTTTTT,CASRDFDEKLFF
.,.,TRBV29-1,TRBJ2-5,TGCAGCGTGGCGGGACAGCAAGAGACCCAGTACTTC,CSVAGQQETQYF
.,.,TRBV12-3/TRBV12-4,TRBJ1-1,TGTGCCAGCAGTTACCGGGAAAAGGGGTTGGCTTTCTTT,CASSYREKGLAFF
TRBD2,.,TRBV6-6,TRBJ2-2,TGTGCCAGCAGTCACGGGACTAGCGGGGGCCCAAACACCGGGGAGCTGTTTTTT,CASSHGTSGGPNTGELFF
.,.,TRBV18,TRBJ1-3,TGTGCCAGCTCACGGGGGCAGAGCTCTGGAAACACCATATATTTT,CASSRGQSSGNTIYF
TRBD2,few,TRBV7-3,TRBJ2-5,TGTGCCAGCAGCTTACCCCCTGGGACTAGCGGGGACCAAGAGACCCAGTACTTC,CASSLPPGTSGDQETQYF
TRBD2,.,TRBV29-1,TRBJ2-1,TGCAGCGTACAGCGGGGGGGGGAAAATGAGCAGTTCTTC,CSVQRGGENEQFF
TRBD1,.,TRBV2,TRBJ1-2,TGTGCCAGCACCCCTCTCCCAGGGGGCATTGGCTACACCTTC,CASTPLPGGIGYTF
.,.,TRBV4-2,TRBJ1-1,TGTGCCAGCAGCCTCCGGGAAATGAACACTGAAGCTTTCTTT,CASSLREMNTEAFF
.,.,TRBV27,TRBJ2-7,TGTGCCAGCAGTATGACGGTCCTAGCCAACTACGAGCAGTACTTC,CASSMTVLANYEQYF
TRBD1,.,TRBV29-1,TRBJ1-4,TGCAGCGTTTACGGACAGGCCGAAAAACTGTTTTTT,CSVYGQAEKLFF
.,.,TRBV19,TRBJ2-7,TGTGCCAGTAGCACGGGACTCCTCGAGCAGTACTTC,CASSTGLLEQYF
.,.,TRBV10-3,TRBJ1-1,TGTGCCATCATGGACCCCCCTGAAGCTTTCTTT,CAIMDPPEAFF
.,.,TRBV7-2,TRBJ2-2,TGTGCCAGCAGCTTCCAGCCAGATTACACCGGGGAGCTGTTTTTT,CASSFQPDYTGELFF
TRBD1,.,TRBV6-6,TRBJ1-2,TGTGCCAGCAGTGCAACAGGGGGCTATGGCTACACCTTC,CASSATGGYGYTF
.,.,TRBV28,TRBJ1-2,TGTGCCAGCAGTTTCGGGCAGAACTATGGCTACACCTTC,CASSFGQNYGYTF
.,.,TRBV27,TRBJ1-6,TGTGCCACAGGACGCCCTGGGTCACCCCTCCACTTT,CATGRPGSPLHF
.,.,TRBV6-1,TRBJ1-1,TGTGCCAGCAGTGAAGTCCGGGTGGGGATTGGGGCTTTCTTT,CASSEVRVGIGAFF
TRBD1,.,TRBV18,TRBJ1-6,TGTGCCAGCTCGACCCAGGGGGCGCCCCTCCACTTT,CASSTQGAPLHF
.,.,TRBV6-5,TRBJ1-5,TGTGCCAGCAAGAGTGTACTCGGAAATCAGCCCCAGCATTTT,CASKSVLGNQPQHF
.,once,TRBV30,TRBJ1-2,TGTGCCTGGAGTGTACAATGGGGTGACGGCGTCCTTTATGGCTACACCTTC,CAWSVQWGDGVLYGYTF
TRBD1,.,TRBV7-9,TRBJ1-2,TGTGCCAGCAGCGCGAGCCGGGACAGACGGAATAACTATGGCTACACCTTC,CASSASRDRRNNYGYTF
TRBD2,.,TRBV5-1,TRBJ2-5,TGCGCCAGCAGCTTGTCTAGCGGGTCCCAAGAGACCCAGTACTTC,CASSLSSGSQETQYF
TRBD2,.,TRBV7-3,TRBJ2-1,TGTGCCAGCAGTCTTAGCGGGATGGGGTACAATGAGCAGTTCTTC,CASSLSGMGYNEQFF
.,.,TRBV7-3,TRBJ2-1,TGTGCCAGCAGCTCAAAGGGGGGGTGGCAGCCCTACAATGAGCAGTTCTTC,CASSSKGGWQPYNEQFF
.,.,TRBV6-5,TRBJ2-1,TGTGCCAGCAGTTACGATCCATTAGCCTACAATGAGCAGTTCTTC,CASSYDPLAYNEQFF
.,.,TRBV5-1,TRBJ1-2,TGCGCCAGCAGCTTGGGTGCTAACTATGGCTACACCTTC,CASSLGANYGYTF
.,.,TRBV5-1,TRBJ1-6,TGCGCCAGCAGCTTGGCTGGGGCCGGCGGGTCACCCCTCCACTTT,CASSLAGAGGSPLHF
.,.,TRBV9,TRBJ1-1,TGTGCCAGCAGCGTTTTTGGCGACACTGAAGCTTTCTTT,CASSVFGDTEAFF
.,.,TRBV9,TRBJ1-1,TGTGCCAGCAGCGTAAAGGGGAGCACTGAAGCTTTCTTT,CASSVKGSTEAFF
.,once,TRBV28,TRBJ1-4,TGTGCCAGCAGAAGCCGACAGACGGCTGATGAAAAACTGTTTTTT,CASRSRQTADEKLFF
.,.,TRBV5-1,TRBJ1-4,TGCGCCAGCAGCTTGCTAGAGGGAGATGAAAAACTGTTTTTT,CASSLLEGDEKLFF
.,.,TRBV18,TRBJ1-4,TGTGCCAGCTCACCATCGCAGGCAACTAATGAAAAACTGTTTTTT,CASSPSQATNEKLFF
.,.,TRBV7-9,TRBJ1-5,TGTGCCAGCAGCCCGCAGGGAAGCAATCAGCCCCAGCATTTT,CASSPQGSNQPQHF